Listed below are T cell receptor beta chains from one sample, sequenced in a study of T cells after yellow fever vaccination. One entry per CDR3 protein results from TCRdb running MiXCR on the 5' RACE reads. This table holds about 210,000 distinct CDR3 sequences, approximately 6.3% found once. Source: CD4+ T cells sorted from PBMCs, taken on the day of the yellow fever booster vaccination. Receptor source: a man younger than 40 who received the YFV17D yellow fever vaccine. Both conserved end residues are part of each CDR3. D genes are given only for firm matches. Clone size is given for some rows only: seen once, a few or many times, or a class if the clone is expanded.

d_call: -
clone_size: few
v_call: TRBV12-3/TRBV12-4
j_call: TRBJ1-2
cdr3_nt: TGTGCCAGCAGTCCCCAGGTCGGTGGCTACACCTTC
cdr3_aa: CASSPQVGGYTF

d_call: -
clone_size: many
v_call: TRBV28
j_call: TRBJ2-7
cdr3_nt: TGTGCCAGCAGTTTGGGGGCGGTTAGAAACGAGCAGTACTTC
cdr3_aa: CASSLGAVRNEQYF

d_call: -
clone_size: few
v_call: TRBV10-3
j_call: TRBJ1-2
cdr3_nt: TGTGCCATCAGCGAGTACCGGGACTTGGGCTACACCTTC
cdr3_aa: CAISEYRDLGYTF

d_call: -
clone_size: few
v_call: TRBV20-1
j_call: TRBJ2-3
cdr3_nt: TGCAGTGCTAGAGAGATAGGAACAGATACGCAGTATTTT
cdr3_aa: CSAREIGTDTQYF

d_call: -
clone_size: -
v_call: TRBV20-1
j_call: TRBJ2-1
cdr3_nt: TGCAGTGCTAGAGATAGGGGGTGGGGCAATGAGCAGTTCTTC
cdr3_aa: CSARDRGWGNEQFF

d_call: -
clone_size: many
v_call: TRBV7-2
j_call: TRBJ2-1
cdr3_nt: TGTGCCAGCAGCTTAAAAAGGAGGGCCGTCAATGAGCAGTTCTTC
cdr3_aa: CASSLKRRAVNEQFF

d_call: -
clone_size: many
v_call: TRBV27
j_call: TRBJ1-2
cdr3_nt: TGTGCCAGCTACGGGTTCGGGACATATGATGGCTACACCTTC
cdr3_aa: CASYGFGTYDGYTF

d_call: -
clone_size: many
v_call: TRBV29-1
j_call: TRBJ2-5
cdr3_nt: TGCAGCGTTGATCTGGGGGAGGAGACCCAGTACTTC
cdr3_aa: CSVDLGEETQYF

d_call: -
clone_size: few
v_call: TRBV6-1
j_call: TRBJ1-5
cdr3_nt: TGTGCCAGCAGTGAAGCGCTGCAGGTGGGCAATCAGCCCCAGCATTTT
cdr3_aa: CASSEALQVGNQPQHF

d_call: TRBD2
clone_size: few
v_call: TRBV6-2/TRBV6-3
j_call: TRBJ2-7
cdr3_nt: TGTGCCAGCAGCCGACCTGGGACTAGGGGGTACTACGAGCAGTACTTC
cdr3_aa: CASSRPGTRGYYEQYF

d_call: -
clone_size: few
v_call: TRBV15
j_call: TRBJ2-3
cdr3_nt: TGTGCCACCTCCCCAGGTAGCGGACAAACAGATACGCAGTATTTT
cdr3_aa: CATSPGSGQTDTQYF

d_call: -
clone_size: few
v_call: TRBV19
j_call: TRBJ2-3
cdr3_nt: TGTGCCAGTAGTGCAGGTCCAGGCACAGATACGCAGTATTTT
cdr3_aa: CASSAGPGTDTQYF

d_call: -
clone_size: few
v_call: TRBV7-2
j_call: TRBJ2-3
cdr3_nt: TGTGCCAGCAGCGGAGACGGCACAGATACGCAGTATTTT
cdr3_aa: CASSGDGTDTQYF

d_call: TRBD2
clone_size: many
v_call: TRBV23-1
j_call: TRBJ2-3
cdr3_nt: TGCGCCAGCAAGGGACTACCCACAGATACGCAGTATTTT
cdr3_aa: CASKGLPTDTQYF

d_call: -
clone_size: -
v_call: TRBV12-3/TRBV12-4
j_call: TRBJ1-1
cdr3_nt: TGTGCCAGCAGTTTATTTAGTCGACCAGTGAACACTGAAGCTTTCTTT
cdr3_aa: CASSLFSRPVNTEAFF

d_call: -
clone_size: medium-sized
v_call: TRBV7-2
j_call: TRBJ2-7
cdr3_nt: TGTGCCAGCAGCTCTGCGGGTCCCGCGGGTTACGAGCAGTACTTC
cdr3_aa: CASSSAGPAGYEQYF

d_call: -
clone_size: many
v_call: TRBV20-1
j_call: TRBJ2-7
cdr3_nt: TGCAGTGCGAGAAGAAGCGGAATTTACTACGAGCAGTACTTC
cdr3_aa: CSARRSGIYYEQYF

d_call: TRBD2
clone_size: -
v_call: TRBV20-1
j_call: TRBJ2-1
cdr3_nt: TGCAGTGCCCTAGCGGGAGGGCCGGCCTACAATGAGCAGTTCTTC
cdr3_aa: CSALAGGPAYNEQFF

d_call: -
clone_size: -
v_call: TRBV27
j_call: TRBJ2-3
cdr3_nt: TGTGCCAGCAGTTTATTCCAGAGCACAGATACGCAGTATTTT
cdr3_aa: CASSLFQSTDTQYF

d_call: TRBD2
clone_size: many
v_call: TRBV28
j_call: TRBJ2-1
cdr3_nt: TGTGCCAGCAGTTTTCCAGCGGGAGGGGTCAATGAGCAGTTCTTC
cdr3_aa: CASSFPAGGVNEQFF

d_call: TRBD2
clone_size: many
v_call: TRBV6-5
j_call: TRBJ2-7
cdr3_nt: TGTGCCAGCAGGAGGGGGACTAGCGGCTACGAGCAGTACTTC
cdr3_aa: CASRRGTSGYEQYF

d_call: -
clone_size: -
v_call: TRBV11-1
j_call: TRBJ2-1
cdr3_nt: TGTGCCAGCAGCTTAAACCAGATAGCGGCCACGCGGGCCTACAATGAGCAGTTCTTC
cdr3_aa: CASSLNQIAATRAYNEQFF